This entry concerns a single TCR beta chain. The antigen remains undetermined. Mismatch with germline at one junction end may stem from a read error. The CDR3 is 14 residues long. This record comes from a study of response to subunit inactivated influenza vaccine. Study-wide findings and caveats: A suggestion made by the authors is that each seasonal influenza vaccination recruits few new T cells.

Via MiXCR, TCRdb re-called the RT-PCR reads, giving one row per CDR3 protein. There are more than 550,000 distinct CDR3 sequences in the sample; roughly 10% occur only once, and around 10% lies in the top ten. These same data were also listed under a study on T cells expressing NK-cell markers. That publication notes: TCR beta cDNA was made by 5'RACE template switching with UMIs.

This sample comprised PBMCs from blood, obtained on the day of vaccination. The receptor was derived from a man aged 45-65 years who received an inactivated influenza vaccine. J is TRBJ2-1 and V is TRBV12-3 or TRBV12-4; D unclear. DNA for the CDR3: TGTGCCAGCAGCTTGAGCGTCTTCGGCTCGCCCAGGATGTTC. This codes for CASSLSVFGSPRMF.